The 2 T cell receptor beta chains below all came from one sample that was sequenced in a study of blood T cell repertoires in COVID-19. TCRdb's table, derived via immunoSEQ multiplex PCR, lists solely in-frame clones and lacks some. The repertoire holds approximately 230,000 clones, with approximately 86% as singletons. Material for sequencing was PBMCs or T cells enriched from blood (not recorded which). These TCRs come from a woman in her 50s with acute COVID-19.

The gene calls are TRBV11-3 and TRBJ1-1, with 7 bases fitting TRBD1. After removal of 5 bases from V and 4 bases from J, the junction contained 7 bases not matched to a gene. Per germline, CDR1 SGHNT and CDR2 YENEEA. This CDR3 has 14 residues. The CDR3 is CASSPTSGGTEAFF. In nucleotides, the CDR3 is TGTGCCAGCAGCCCCACATCAGGGGGCACTGAAGCTTTCTTT.

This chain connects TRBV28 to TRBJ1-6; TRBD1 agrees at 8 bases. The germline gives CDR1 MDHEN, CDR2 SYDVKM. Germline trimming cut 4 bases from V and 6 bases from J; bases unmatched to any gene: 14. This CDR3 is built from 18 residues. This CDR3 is CASSSRPGGPSLNSPLHF. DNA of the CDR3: TGTGCCAGCAGTTCTCGACCAGGGGGCCCTAGTCTTAATTCACCCCTCCACTTT.